A selection of T cell receptor beta chains follows, all from one sample in a study of spatial heterogeneity in lung cancer. TCRdb passed the 5' RACE reads through MiXCR, listing each CDR3 protein once. The repertoire includes about 45,000 distinct CDR3 sequences, around 7% of them detected once, and around 43% sits in the top ten. This sample comprised PBMCs, obtained at surgery. The receptors were sampled from a female donor with early-stage non-small cell lung cancer. The CDR3 runs from the conserved cysteine through the conserved F or W. A D gene is named only where the DNA matches it firmly. Only part of the rows carry a size: once, few, many, or a class if the clone is expanded.

cdr3_aa,cdr3_nt,j_call,d_call,clone_size,v_call
CASMAQNTGELFF,TGCGCCAGCATGGCGCAGAACACCGGGGAGCTGTTTTTT,TRBJ2-2,-,many,TRBV10-1
CASSRGGDEQYF,TGTGCCAGCTCACGGGGTGGCGACGAGCAGTACTTC,TRBJ2-7,-,few,TRBV18
CAISGRLSTDTQYF,TGTGCCATCAGTGGTCGTCTTAGCACAGATACGCAGTATTTT,TRBJ2-3,-,many,TRBV10-3
CASERMQGSQSVETQYF,TGTGCCAGTGAGAGAATGCAAGGGTCACAGAGCGTGGAGACCCAGTACTTC,TRBJ2-5,-,many,TRBV19
CASSRPGQVTEAFF,TGTGCCAGCAGTAGACCGGGACAAGTCACTGAAGCTTTCTTT,TRBJ1-1,-,many,TRBV28
CASSQAPARGAGQPQHF,TGCGCCAGCAGCCAGGCCCCCGCCCGGGGGGCTGGGCAGCCCCAGCATTTT,TRBJ1-5,-,many,TRBV4-1
CASSLGSASRGTDTQYF,TGTGCCAGCAGCTTAGGTTCGGCATCAAGGGGCACAGATACGCAGTATTTT,TRBJ2-3,-,many,TRBV7-2
CASSMRGPGNEKLFF,TGCGCCAGCAGCATGAGGGGGCCGGGTAATGAAAAACTGTTTTTT,TRBJ1-4,TRBD1,-,TRBV5-1
CASSFGMGEYEQYF,TGTGCCAGCAGCTTTGGTATGGGGGAGTACGAGCAGTACTTC,TRBJ2-7,-,many,TRBV7-2
CASSRRETNYGYTF,TGTGCCAGCAGCCGACGGGAGACTAACTATGGCTACACCTTC,TRBJ1-2,-,few,TRBV6-2/TRBV6-3
CASIAGGPPGELFF,TGTGCCAGTATTGCGGGGGGGCCACCCGGGGAGCTGTTTTTT,TRBJ2-2,TRBD2,few,TRBV19
CASNLAGSTDTQYF,TGTGCCAGCAACCTAGCGGGGTCCACAGATACGCAGTATTTT,TRBJ2-3,TRBD2,-,TRBV6-2/TRBV6-3
CASRPGDAGNYGYTF,TGTGCCAGCAGGCCAGGGGACGCAGGTAACTATGGCTACACCTTC,TRBJ1-2,-,-,TRBV12-3/TRBV12-4
CASSLYANTGELFF,TGCGCCAGCAGCTTGTACGCGAACACCGGGGAGCTGTTTTTT,TRBJ2-2,-,-,TRBV5-1
CASSEKRSSGTDTQYF,TGTGCCAGCAGCGAGAAGCGTAGTAGCGGCACAGATACGCAGTATTTT,TRBJ2-3,-,few,TRBV9
CASSLSSGAYEAFF,TGTGCCAGCAGCCTGTCATCCGGGGCCTATGAAGCTTTCTTT,TRBJ1-1,-,few,TRBV7-9
CASRRTENYEQYF,TGTGCCAGCAGGCGCACAGAGAACTACGAGCAGTACTTC,TRBJ2-7,-,few,TRBV12-3/TRBV12-4
CASSTPGQGTGELFF,TGTGCCAGTAGTACTCCCGGACAGGGGACCGGGGAGCTGTTTTTT,TRBJ2-2,TRBD1,-,TRBV19
CASSRDSADTQYF,TGTGCCAGCAGTAGGGACTCGGCAGATACGCAGTATTTT,TRBJ2-3,-,-,TRBV6-4
CASSVEQYTEAFF,TGTGCCAGCAGCGTAGAACAATACACTGAAGCTTTCTTT,TRBJ1-1,-,many,TRBV9
CSVVGTGGDEQYF,TGCAGCGTTGTAGGGACAGGGGGCGACGAGCAGTACTTC,TRBJ2-7,TRBD1,many,TRBV29-1
CASSQSRNQPQHF,TGTGCCAGCAGCCAGAGCCGCAATCAGCCCCAGCATTTT,TRBJ1-5,-,few,TRBV7-3
CATSRRQGALATNEKLFF,TGTGCCACCAGCAGGAGACAGGGGGCACTTGCAACTAATGAAAAACTGTTTTTT,TRBJ1-4,TRBD1,many,TRBV15
CASCTEGGAVDTQYF,TGTGCCAGCTGTACGGAGGGGGGGGCAGTAGATACGCAGTATTTT,TRBJ2-3,-,-,TRBV11-2
CASGLSGPFPYQETQYF,TGTGCTAGTGGTTTGAGCGGTCCCTTCCCGTACCAAGAGACCCAGTACTTC,TRBJ2-5,-,many,TRBV12-5
CSVKGLNEKLFF,TGCAGCGTTAAAGGGCTCAATGAAAAACTGTTTTTT,TRBJ1-4,-,-,TRBV29-1
CASGRSWTGELFF,TGTGCCAGCGGCCGGAGTTGGACCGGGGAGCTGTTTTTT,TRBJ2-2,-,many,TRBV2
CSAGRSDTQYF,TGCAGCGCAGGACGTTCAGATACGCAGTATTTT,TRBJ2-3,-,many,TRBV29-1
CASSPEDRMNTEAFF,TGCGCCAGCAGCCCTGAGGACAGGATGAACACTGAAGCTTTCTTT,TRBJ1-1,TRBD1,many,TRBV5-1
CASSLETTETQYF,TGTGCCAGCAGTTTGGAAACCACGGAGACCCAGTACTTC,TRBJ2-5,-,many,TRBV12-3/TRBV12-4
CASSVVREPQHF,TGTGCCAGCAGTGTAGTTCGAGAGCCCCAGCATTTT,TRBJ1-5,-,many,TRBV25-1
CASSLSRGQAYTEAFF,TGTGCCAGCAGTTTATCACGAGGACAGGCTTACACTGAAGCTTTCTTT,TRBJ1-1,TRBD1,-,TRBV27
CASGLGGLIYEQYF,TGTGCCAGCGGCCTCGGGGGGCTCATCTACGAGCAGTACTTC,TRBJ2-7,-,-,TRBV28
CASTLEQLLQETQYF,TGTGCCAGCACCTTAGAGCAGTTACTCCAAGAGACCCAGTACTTC,TRBJ2-5,-,few,TRBV2
CASSPRMTGELFF,TGTGCCAGCAGCCCCCGGATGACCGGGGAGCTGTTTTTT,TRBJ2-2,-,few,TRBV7-2
CSVSPRTGMKNIQYF,TGCAGCGTTAGCCCCCGGACAGGGATGAAAAACATTCAGTACTTC,TRBJ2-4,TRBD1,-,TRBV29-1
CASSQDLPGVTDTQYF,TGCGCCAGCAGCCAAGATCTCCCGGGGGTCACAGATACGCAGTATTTT,TRBJ2-3,-,-,TRBV4-1
CAWSVAGDSPLHF,TGTGCCTGGAGTGTAGCGGGCGATTCACCCCTCCACTTT,TRBJ1-6,-,few,TRBV30
CASSLTYQLNNSPLHF,TGTGCCAGCAGCTTAACTTACCAGCTTAATAATTCACCCCTCCACTTT,TRBJ1-6,-,many,TRBV5-6
CASSPGTDRGNQPQHF,TGTGCCAGCTCACCCGGGACCGACAGGGGCAATCAGCCCCAGCATTTT,TRBJ1-5,TRBD1,many,TRBV18
CASTPDSFSYEQYF,TGTGCCAGCACCCCGGACAGCTTCTCCTACGAGCAGTACTTC,TRBJ2-7,-,many,TRBV7-9
CSAMGATNEKLFF,TGCAGTGCGATGGGGGCAACTAATGAAAAACTGTTTTTT,TRBJ1-4,-,few,TRBV20-1
CASSPISGMKNTEAFF,TGCGCCAGCAGTCCCATATCAGGGATGAAGAACACTGAAGCTTTCTTT,TRBJ1-1,-,many,TRBV5-1
CASSSSGSTGELFF,TGTGCCAGCAGCTCCAGCGGGAGCACCGGGGAGCTGTTTTTT,TRBJ2-2,TRBD2,few,TRBV7-3
CASTYMIADTQYF,TGTGCCAGCACCTACATGATCGCAGATACGCAGTATTTT,TRBJ2-3,-,few,TRBV7-9
CASSFYGTVSGANVLTF,TGCGCCAGCAGCTTCTACGGGACGGTCTCTGGGGCCAACGTCCTGACTTTC,TRBJ2-6,-,many,TRBV5-1
CASRATDTQYF,TGTGCCAGCAGGGCGACAGATACGCAGTATTTT,TRBJ2-3,-,-,TRBV2
CASSLDEKLFF,TGTGCCAGCAGCTTAGATGAAAAACTGTTTTTT,TRBJ1-4,-,many,TRBV7-9
CSVEGPYEQYF,TGCAGCGTTGAAGGACCCTACGAGCAGTACTTC,TRBJ2-7,-,many,TRBV29-1
CSARDPSGAGETQYF,TGCAGTGCTAGAGATCCAAGCGGGGCCGGGGAGACCCAGTACTTC,TRBJ2-5,TRBD2,-,TRBV20-1
CASSPMGLYGYTF,TGTGCCAGCAGTCCTATGGGCCTCTATGGCTACACCTTC,TRBJ1-2,-,many,TRBV12-3/TRBV12-4
CATSDRGQGMTDTQYF,TGTGCCACCAGTGACCGCGGACAGGGGATGACAGATACGCAGTATTTT,TRBJ2-3,TRBD1,many,TRBV24-1
CASSFRQTYEQYF,TGTGCCAGCAGTTTCCGGCAGACCTACGAGCAGTACTTC,TRBJ2-7,-,few,TRBV27
CASSHGGLKNTEAFF,TGTGCCAGCAGCCACGGGGGTCTGAAGAACACTGAAGCTTTCTTT,TRBJ1-1,-,many,TRBV11-2
CSARDGRFGVSGANVLTF,TGCAGTGCTAGAGATGGCAGATTTGGGGTCTCTGGGGCCAACGTCCTGACTTTC,TRBJ2-6,-,many,TRBV20-1